This TCR beta chain derives from a study of CXCR3-negative and CXCR3-positive naive CD8 T cells. Study-level points and caveats: TRB CDR3 hydrophobicity was greater in CXCR3-positive naive cells than in CXCR3-negative naive cells.

About 310,000 cells per CD8+ T cell subset were flow-sorted in triplicate. With UMI labels, 5' RACE was used to prepare the TRB cDNA libraries. From the 5' RACE reads, TCRdb lists one entry per CDR3 protein and no DNA. In all, the sample yields 85,000 to 120,000 distinct CDR3 sequences. Turning to this clonotype: Its antigen is as yet unknown.

What was sequenced was naive CXCR3+ CD8+ T cells from blood. Subset specified: CD45RO-CCR7+CD27+CD95- naive CD8+ T cells expressing CXCR3 (TNR3+). The source of this sequence is a human donor in good health. Some clones in this sample may be carry-over from other donors' samples.

Here the CDR3 reads CSVVGLDSVILAKNIQYF. The chain links TRBV29-1 to TRBJ2-4; TCRdb reports TRBD2, a call that lacks DNA to check it against. CDR3 length: 18 residues. Germline V gene lookup returns CDR1 SQVTM and CDR2 ANQGSEA.